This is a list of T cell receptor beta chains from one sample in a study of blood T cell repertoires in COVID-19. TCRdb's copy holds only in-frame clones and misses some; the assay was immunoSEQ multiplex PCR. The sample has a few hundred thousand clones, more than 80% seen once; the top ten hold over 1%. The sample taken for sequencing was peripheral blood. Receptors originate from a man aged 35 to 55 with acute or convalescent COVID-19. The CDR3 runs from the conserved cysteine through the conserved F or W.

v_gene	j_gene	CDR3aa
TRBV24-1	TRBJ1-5	CATSDSTGGVNQPQHF
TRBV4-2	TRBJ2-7	CASSQTGLRSYEQYF
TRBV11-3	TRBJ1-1	CASSSSRQGNTEAFF
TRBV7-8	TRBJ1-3	CASSLVTGSGNTIYF
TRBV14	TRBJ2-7	CASNDHRAEQYF
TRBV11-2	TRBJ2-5	CSRRGDQETQYF
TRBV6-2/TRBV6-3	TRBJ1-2	CASSYSTGYGYTF
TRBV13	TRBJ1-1	CASSFMGAPKAFF
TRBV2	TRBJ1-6	CASSRGTDNSPLHF
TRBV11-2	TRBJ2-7	CASSRIRTAAIEQYF
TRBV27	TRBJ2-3	CASTDGLAGWGPDTQYF
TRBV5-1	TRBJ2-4	CASSQTGGENIQYF
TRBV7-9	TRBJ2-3	CASSRILAGEANTQYF
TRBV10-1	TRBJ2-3	CASSDKGSGDTQYF
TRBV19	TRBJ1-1	CASSPGLAGTEAFF
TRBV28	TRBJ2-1	CASSLYALAGSEQFF
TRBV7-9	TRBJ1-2	CASSPPGVNGYTF
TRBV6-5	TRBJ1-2	CASSSSGQGAGYTF
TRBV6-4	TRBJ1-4	CASTRGRTARNEKLFF
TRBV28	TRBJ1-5	CASSPDWVIRGNQPQHF
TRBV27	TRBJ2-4	CASSFLAKNIQYF
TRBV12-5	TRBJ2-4	CASGLVRPTSVGNIQYF
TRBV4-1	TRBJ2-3	CASSPLAGDTDTQYF
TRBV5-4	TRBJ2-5	CASSLVPVAEETQYF
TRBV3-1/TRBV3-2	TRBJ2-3	CASSQNLAGAVDTQYF
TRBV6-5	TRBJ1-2	CASKGGEVGYTF
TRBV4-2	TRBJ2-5	CASSQEGGLFALAGETQYF
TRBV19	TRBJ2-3	CASSQSGTDTQYF
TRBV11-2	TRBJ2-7	CASSFWDSPYEQYF
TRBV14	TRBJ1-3	CASSPERVRNTIYF
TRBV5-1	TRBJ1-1	CASSIGVNTEAFF
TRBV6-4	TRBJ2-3	CASSDSQGADTQYF
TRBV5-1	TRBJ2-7	CASSRSTSGRILSSAGEQYF
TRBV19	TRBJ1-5	CASADRPNAFGPQHF
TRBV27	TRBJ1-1	CASSFRAGNTEAFF
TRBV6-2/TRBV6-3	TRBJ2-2	CASSYLGGVDWPGELFF
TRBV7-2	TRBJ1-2	CASSLAGGQGDGYTF
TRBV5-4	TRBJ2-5	CASSAPSGTSGRFETQYF
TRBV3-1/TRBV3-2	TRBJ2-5	CASSPRQVETQYF
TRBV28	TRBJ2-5	CASSGSAGFQETQYF
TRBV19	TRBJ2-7	CASSPQGGRSPYEQYF
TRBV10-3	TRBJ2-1	CAISTGTSGRSSYNEQFF
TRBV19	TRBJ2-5	CASSLQEGVETQYF
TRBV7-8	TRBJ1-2	CASSPDSNYGYTF
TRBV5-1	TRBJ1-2	CASSPGSRSGYTF
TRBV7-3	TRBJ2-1	CASSPRAGAYNEQFF
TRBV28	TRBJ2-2	CASRRSGSNTGELFF
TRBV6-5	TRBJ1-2	CASRGVVVGYGYTF
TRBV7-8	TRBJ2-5	CASSHTSGRAGETQYF
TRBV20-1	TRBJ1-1	CSASPGRAEAFF
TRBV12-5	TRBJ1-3	CASGFEQGAGNTIYF
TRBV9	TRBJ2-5	CASSVGGRIVETQYF